This T cell receptor beta chain comes out of a study of cytomegalovirus exposure and HLA in healthy donors. Study-level findings and limits: TCR beta sequences reportedly predicted the HLA-A and HLA-B alleles of most subjects accurately. Trimming of TCR beta V- and J-genes showed a link, identified in a later analysis, to a missense DCLRE1C variant. In an earlier analysis, in some 500 donors, most V segments appeared productive either ~87% or ~30% of the time.

Researchers ran the PCR with 60 Vbeta and 13 Jbeta primers. The assay was immunoSEQ multiplex PCR, and TCRdb's table has in-frame clones only and misses some. The sample includes some 140,000 clones, roughly three quarters of them seen just once. As for the donors, each was a healthy bone marrow donor. As for this clone: What it binds is unknown.

The material sequenced was PBMCs. The TCR sequence derives from a woman aged 40-49 years in good health and CMV-seronegative.

The CDR3 loop is CASSLISSGANVLTF. The CDR3 DNA reads as TGTGCCAGCAGCTTAATTAGCTCTGGGGCCAACGTCCTGACTTTC. This rearrangement joins TRBV11-2 to TRBJ2-6; D gene ambiguous. CDR3 length: 15 residues. Germline CDR1 reads SGHAT; CDR2 reads FQNNGV. Trimming removed 2 bases at V and 0 bases at J, with 5 bases between.